The sample holds a few counts of the clone carrying this T cell receptor beta chain. These data belong to a study of blood T cell repertoires in COVID-19. Background on the study: Samples came from the United States, Italy and Spain, spanning acute and convalescent COVID-19. Sources were T cells, B-cell-depleted T cells, or PBMCs; the material itself was cDNA or gDNA.

In terms of age and location, participants ranged from roughly 18 to 100 years and lived in approximately 24 US areas. Cohort 3 donors counted as recovered after two negative PCRs, clearance, or resolved symptoms. Produced via immunoSEQ multiplex PCR; TCRdb's table is partial and in-frame only. The sample comprises 200,000 to 250,000 clones, around 89% of which are singletons, and about 4% rests with the top ten. V shed 6 bases, J shed 7 bases, and the junction held 7 bases outside the gene matches. The CDR3 covers 14 residues. Germline lookup yields CDR1 MDHEN and CDR2 SYDVKM. Sequencing was performed on PBMCs or T cells enriched from blood (not recorded which). The sequence came from a woman aged 25 to 45 who had recovered from COVID-19. The genes are TRBV28 and TRBJ2-7; 12 bases line up with TRBD1. The CDR3 region has the DNA TGTGCCAGCAGACGGGACAGGGGGCTGGGAGAGCAGTACTTC. Its protein product is CASRRDRGLGEQYF.